This record concerns one T cell receptor (beta chain) sequence. The antigen is unknown. Using immunoSEQ multiplex PCR, the repertoire was profiled, and TCRdb retains in-frame clones only, with some absent. Among some 43,000 clones listed, around nine tenths were seen once. The CDR3 is 18 residues long. Germline CDR1 is SGDLS and CDR2 is YYNGEE. Between the trimmed V and J ends, which lost 4 bases and 6 bases, there was a span of 29 bases. This record comes from a study of OX40 agonist ivuxolimab in advanced cancers. Findings of the study overall: Circulating CD4+ and CD8+ T cells showed clonal expansion by week 6 at 0.1 to 3.0 mg/kg.

This TCR derives from an adult with an advanced solid tumor such as melanoma, head and neck, liver or kidney cancer. This specimen was CD4+ or CD8+ T cells sorted from blood, taken in a trial of the OX40 agonist ivuxolimab. V is TRBV9 and J is TRBJ2-7; tentative D call: TRBD2 (7 bases). As DNA, the CDR3 is TGTGCCAGCAGCCGCCGGGACACCGGCGGGGGCTACCACCTCGAGCAGTACTTC. Translated, it gives CASSRRDTGGGYHLEQYF.